The clone carrying this T cell receptor (beta chain) was seen a handful of times. Its cognate antigen is unknown. It was 5'RACE with constant-segment primers that produced the TCR alpha and TCR beta cDNA libraries, which carried sample barcodes and UMIs. One entry per CDR3 protein, called by TCRdb with MiXCR from the 5' RACE reads. Altogether some 100,000 distinct CDR3 sequences are present, around 10% being singletons, with the ten largest covering roughly two fifths. The CDR3 spans 15 residues. The germline V and J ends were trimmed by 4 bases and 2 bases, with 13 bases remaining between them. The germline V gene has CDR1 MGHRA and CDR2 YSYEKL. This record belongs to a study of T-cell memory formation after mild COVID-19. Study-level points and caveats: Mostly located in CM and EM were contracting CD4+ clones, with contracting CD8+ clones located in EMRA. Memory sampled before infection contained some responding clones, suggesting cross-reactive memory joined. Contracting clones from day 15 to 85 showed balanced CD4/CD8; later expanders favored CD4+.

The rearrangement uses TRBV4-1 and TRBJ2-3; D perhaps matches TRBD2 (6 bases). The sequencing input was PBMCs or a T cell subset sorted from them (not recorded which). The receptor's source is a man aged 18-30 years who had mild COVID-19 (a few samples of this study predate the infection). Cell type and time point are not known. DNA of the CDR3: TGCGCCAGCAGCCCGGGGGAGCGGGCCACAGATACGCAGTATTTT. Amino acid sequence: CASSPGERATDTQYF.